These 27 T cell receptor beta chains came from one sample sequenced in a study of human T cells and chemical hapten exposure. TCRdb re-called the RACE reads through MiXCR, storing one row per CDR3 protein. Of roughly 200,000 distinct CDR3 sequences in the sample, around 25% were seen once. Stated time point: patch test 3, about 24 weeks after DPC sensitization. Documented treatment: therapeutic diphenylcyclopropenone sensitization with weekly scalp DPC. The specimen was whole blood, collected in connection with sensitization to the hapten diphenylcyclopropenone (DPC). All receptors derive from a woman in her 40s with alopecia areata. Some clones in this sample may be carry-over from other donors' samples.

This clonotype was counted only a few times. The chain couples TRBV29-1 to TRBJ2-3, with unresolved D. V dropped 7 bases and J dropped 2 bases, with 16 bases sitting between them. CDR3 length: 14 amino acids. From germline, CDR1 is SQVTM and CDR2 ANQGSEA. The CDR3 nucleotides read TGCAGCGACCTATCTTCCCCAACCACAGATACGCAGTATTTT. It codes for CSDLSSPTTDTQYF.

This clonotype was observed at least ten times. The J gene is TRBJ2-3, the V gene TRBV7-2, with D perhaps TRBD1 or TRBD2 (5 bases each). The CDR3 covers 15 residues. Trimming took 5 bases from V and 2 from J, leaving 14 bases between them. The germline V gene encodes CDR1 SGHTA and CDR2 FQGNSA. Here the CDR3 reads CASSGGTAFTDTQYF. The CDR3 bases are TGTGCCAGCAGCGGTGGGACCGCTTTCACAGATACGCAGTATTTT.

The chain joins TRBV2 to TRBJ2-1, with 11 bases lining up with TRBD2. The germline CDR1 and CDR2 sequences are SNHLY and FYNNEI. The junction had 3 bases not matched to a gene; V was cut back by 2 bases and J by 6 bases. CDR3 length: 15 amino acids. The CDR3 is CASSEWLAGGNEQFF. The CDR3 DNA sequence: TGTGCCAGCAGTGAATGGCTAGCGGGAGGCAATGAGCAGTTCTTC. Based on the CDR3 plus reference TRBV2 and TRBJ2-1, the full variable domain is EPEVTQTPSHQVTQMGQEVILRCVPISNHLYFYWYRQILGQKVEFLVSFYNNEISEKSEIFDDQFSVERPDGSNFTLKIRSTKLEDSAMYFCASSEWLAGGNEQFFGPGTRLTVL.

The chain links TRBV11-2 to TRBJ2-7; 8 bases align to TRBD1. J gave up 2 bases and V 4 bases, and 4 bases lay outside the gene matches. Per the germline V gene, CDR1 is SGHAT and CDR2 is FQNNGV. This CDR3 comprises 14 residues. In DNA form, the CDR3 reads TGTGCCAGCAGCTCCCAGGGGGCGGCCTACGAGCAGTACTTC. As protein: CASSSQGAAYEQYF.

The rearrangement uses TRBV28 and TRBJ2-3, with 10 bases identical to TRBD2. The CDR3 sequence is 16 residues long. J gave up 5 bases and V 3 bases, and 8 bases lay outside the gene matches. Per germline, CDR1 MDHEN and CDR2 SYDVKM. The CDR3 DNA follows: TGTGCCAGCAGTTTGTTTTCTAGCGGGAGAAAAGATACGCAGTATTTT. This gives the protein CASSLFSSGRKDTQYF.

This chain links TRBV10-3 with TRBJ1-5; D is possibly TRBD1 (6 bases). The CDR3 extends over 14 amino acids. Germline assignment: CDR1 ENHRY and CDR2 SYGVKD. V lost 11 bases and J 1 base, leaving 15 bases between the germline ends. Here the CDR3 reads CASKGQGSNQPQHF. The CDR3 DNA follows: TGTGCCTCTAAAGGTCAGGGGAGCAATCAGCCCCAGCATTTT.

This clonotype was found once. V usage is TRBV20-1 and J usage is TRBJ2-1, with 12 positions matching TRBD2. J lost 7 bases, V lost 6 bases, and 13 bases had no gene match. CDR1 DFQATT and CDR2 SNEGSKA come from the germline V gene (reference sequence). The CDR3 has 16 residues. CDR3 loop: CSAPHWASGRGNEQFF. Written as DNA, the CDR3 is TGCAGTGCCCCCCATTGGGCTAGCGGGAGGGGAAATGAGCAGTTCTTC.

This chain uses TRBV4-2 with TRBJ2-5; D is ambiguous. Germline lookup yields CDR1 LGHNA and CDR2 YNFKEQ. The CDR3 runs 15 residues. Trimming left V 0 bases short and J 4 bases short, with 12 bases between. Written as DNA, the CDR3 is TGTGCCAGCAGCCAAGATGGCGTTTTGGGAGAGACCCAGTACTTC. Encoded protein: CASSQDGVLGETQYF.

The V call is TRBV6-2 or TRBV6-3, the J call TRBJ2-3; 9 bases fit TRBD2. Germline lookup yields CDR1 MNHEY and CDR2 SVGEGT. The CDR3 runs to 15 residues. The ends lost 8 bases at V and 2 bases at J; junction bases unmatched: 8. The CDR3: CASAGLATDTDTQYF. DNA for the CDR3: TGTGCCAGCGCCGGACTAGCGACCGACACAGATACGCAGTATTTT.

This clonotype was observed at least ten times. This chain joins TRBV30 and TRBJ1-1; a weak D match, TRBD1 (5 bases). In germline, CDR1 is GTSNPN, CDR2 SVGIG (reference sequence). Trimming left V 3 bases short and J 5 bases short, with 10 bases between. The CDR3 runs to 12 residues. CDR3 sequence: CAWRAPGTEAFF. In DNA form, the CDR3 reads TGTGCCTGGAGGGCCCCAGGGACTGAAGCTTTCTTT.

This chain uses TRBV7-2 with TRBJ1-3; D is uncertain. Germline values: CDR1 SGHTA, CDR2 FQGNSA. The V and J ends lost 3 bases and 2 bases respectively, with 5 bases between them. This CDR3 has 13 amino acids. The CDR3: CASSLPPGNTIYF. The CDR3 coding sequence is TGTGCCAGCAGCTTGCCACCTGGAAACACCATATATTTT.

This clonotype was detected only a few times. CDR3 amino acids: CASSFGKSSGSSSYEQYF. The CDR3 nucleotides are TGTGCCAGCAGCTTCGGCAAATCTAGCGGGAGCTCTTCCTACGAGCAGTACTTC. V gene TRBV7-2 combines with J gene TRBJ2-7; TRBD2 agrees at 10 bases. V lost 3 bases to trimming and J lost 1 base; unmatched junction nucleotides: 12. Germline V lookup: CDR1 SGHTA, CDR2 FQGNSA. The CDR3 loop spans 18 amino acids.

This clonotype was counted between two and nine times. The chain has TRBV4-2 and TRBJ2-2; the match to TRBD2 covers 8 bases. Germline loops: CDR1 LGHNA, CDR2 YNFKEQ. V dropped 1 base and J dropped 1; count of bases not matched to a gene: 5. The CDR3 is made up of 17 amino acids. CDR3 protein: CASSQGAGTRNTGELFF. The CDR3 region has the DNA TGTGCCAGCAGCCAAGGGGCCGGGACTAGGAACACCGGGGAGCTGTTTTTT.

This clonotype was detected a few times. This sequence joins TRBV12-3 or TRBV12-4 and TRBJ2-7; D remains ambiguous. Trimming took off 2 bases at V and 2 bases at J, with 13 bases between the two ends. This CDR3 has 15 residues. The CDR3 spells CASSLIGLQPYEQYF. CDR3 DNA sequence: TGTGCCAGCAGTTTAATAGGGCTTCAACCCTACGAGCAGTACTTC.

The chain carries TRBV2 and TRBJ2-1, with 12 bases aligning to TRBD2. V was pared by 6 bases and J by 2 bases, with 14 bases of the junction left unmatched. Germline values: CDR1 SNHLY, CDR2 FYNNEI. The CDR3 length is 19 residues. CDR3 sequence (DNA): TGTGCCAGCAGAGCTATACCGGGACTAGCGGGTCTTGCCTACAATGAGCAGTTCTTC. This gives the protein CASRAIPGLAGLAYNEQFF.

The sample holds a few counts of this clonotype. The V and J genes are TRBV20-1 and TRBJ2-1, with TRBD1 matching over 7 bases. The germline CDR1 and CDR2 sequences are DFQATT and SNEGSKA (reference sequence). CDR3 length: 15 residues. The ends lost 0 bases at V and 9 bases at J; junction bases unmatched: 11. The CDR3 protein is CSARDLRTGVGEQFF. CDR3 DNA: TGCAGTGCTAGAGATCTACGGACAGGAGTGGGTGAGCAGTTCTTC.

This clonotype occurred a few times. The V call is TRBV6-5, the J call TRBJ1-2; no clear D. CDR1 MNHEY and CDR2 SVGAGI come from the germline V gene. The CDR3 extends over 14 amino acids. The V end lost 0 bases, the J end lost 2 bases, and 7 bases lay between the germline ends. The CDR3 here is CASSYSRRNYGYTF. The CDR3 DNA sequence: TGTGCCAGCAGTTACTCGCGACGGAACTATGGCTACACCTTC.

This clonotype was recorded many times. The chain employs TRBV6-5 and TRBJ1-2, with D hard to call. Trimming stripped 4 bases from V and 2 bases from J, with 8 bases between. The V gene's germline CDR1 is MNHEY and CDR2 SVGAGI. There are 13 residues in the CDR3. The CDR3: CASSFEGNYGYTF. The CDR3 DNA sequence: TGTGCCAGCAGTTTTGAGGGAAACTATGGCTACACCTTC.

This clonotype was seen a handful of times. V gene TRBV7-9 combines with J gene TRBJ2-7; D is perhaps TRBD2 (6 bases). V shed 2 bases and J shed 4 bases, with 9 bases lying between them. The CDR3 consists of 13 residues. Germline CDR1 is SEHNR and CDR2 is FQNEAQ (reference sequence). The CDR3 coding sequence is TGTGCCAGCAGCTTAAGTGGGGGGTACGAGCAGTACTTC. Translation gives CASSLSGGYEQYF.

V is TRBV28 and J is TRBJ2-2; D is unclear. The CDR3 length is 14 residues. Germline V lookup: CDR1 MDHEN, CDR2 SYDVKM. Trimming pared 6 bases from V and 6 bases from J, leaving 14 bases between. CDR3 sequence (DNA): TGTGCCAGCAGCCCCCCGGAGCGCGCCGGGGAGCTGTTTTTT. It specifies CASSPPERAGELFF.

This clonotype has a handful of counts. This rearrangement joins TRBV28 to TRBJ2-7, with unresolved D. CDR3 length: 13 amino acids. CDR1 MDHEN and CDR2 SYDVKM come from the germline V gene. The ends were cut back, 2 bases at V and 6 bases at J, with 11 bases in the middle. CDR3 amino acids: CASSLPGYGEQYF. CDR3 coding DNA: TGTGCCAGCAGTTTACCCGGCTATGGCGAGCAGTACTTC.

The chain carries TRBV6-2 or TRBV6-3 and TRBJ2-3; a possible D gene is TRBD2 (6 bases). Per germline, CDR1 MNHEY and CDR2 SVGEGT. Deletions cut 10 bases from V and 6 bases from J, with 14 bases between. The CDR3 consists of 12 residues. The CDR3 DNA reads as TGTGCCACCGGGGCTGGAGGGGATACGCAGTATTTT. Protein sequence: CATGAGGDTQYF.

V and J are TRBV28 and TRBJ2-7; D is possibly TRBD1 (6 bases). Germline V gene data show CDR1 as MDHEN and CDR2 as SYDVKM. Trimming stripped 9 bases from V and 2 bases from J, with 20 bases between. The CDR3 contains 15 residues. The CDR3 nucleotides read TGTGCCAGTAGGTGGACAGCGCAAACTGCCTACGAGCAGTACTTC. It encodes CASRWTAQTAYEQYF.

The chain uses TRBV5-1 and TRBJ1-1; 9 bases are shared with TRBD1. The CDR3 covers 13 residues. Germline lookup yields CDR1 SGHRS and CDR2 YFSETQ. The V segment lost 6 bases and the J segment 2 bases; nucleotides outside the gene matches: 2. Here the CDR3 DNA reads TGCGCCAGCAAGGGACAGGGAAACACTGAAGCTTTCTTT. The encoded protein is CASKGQGNTEAFF. The full variable domain, rest sourced from reference TRBV5-1 and TRBJ1-1, is KAGVTQTPRYLIKTRGQQVTLSCSPISGHRSVSWYQQTPGQGLQFLFEYFSETQRNKGNFPGRFSGRQFSNSRSEMNVSTLELGDSALYLCASKGQGNTEAFFGQGTRLTVV.

A note on this clonotype: The CDR3 end shows no conserved phenylalanine or tryptophan, and so a read error is likely. The rearrangement links TRBV5-1 to TRBJ2-2; 11 positions match TRBD2. V trimming: 4 bases; J trimming: 2 bases; junction bases outside the gene matches: 4. CDR1 and CDR2 (germline): SGHRS, YFSETQ. CDR3 length: 16 residues. In DNA, the CDR3 is TGCGCCAGCAGCCCGGGACTAGCGGCAAACACCGGGGAGCTGTTTCTT. Translating it yields CASSPGLAANTGELFL.

The J gene is TRBJ2-1, the V gene TRBV28; 8 bases align to TRBD2. Germline V gene sequence: CDR1 MDHEN, CDR2 SYDVKM. The CDR3 has 14 residues. V lost 7 bases to trimming and J lost 4 bases; unmatched junction nucleotides: 6. The CDR3 DNA reads TGTGCCAGCACCAGCGGGAGCCAATACAATGAGCAGTTCTTC. Protein: CASTSGSQYNEQFF.

The chain joins TRBV6-2 or TRBV6-3 to TRBJ2-2; D remains unclear. Germline loops: CDR1 MNHEY, CDR2 SVGEGT. The CDR3 totals 15 residues. V lost 6 bases and J 1 base, leaving 12 bases between the germline ends. This CDR3 is CASSRVLLNTGELFF. The CDR3 nucleotides read TGTGCCAGCAGCCGAGTCCTGTTGAACACCGGGGAGCTGTTTTTT.